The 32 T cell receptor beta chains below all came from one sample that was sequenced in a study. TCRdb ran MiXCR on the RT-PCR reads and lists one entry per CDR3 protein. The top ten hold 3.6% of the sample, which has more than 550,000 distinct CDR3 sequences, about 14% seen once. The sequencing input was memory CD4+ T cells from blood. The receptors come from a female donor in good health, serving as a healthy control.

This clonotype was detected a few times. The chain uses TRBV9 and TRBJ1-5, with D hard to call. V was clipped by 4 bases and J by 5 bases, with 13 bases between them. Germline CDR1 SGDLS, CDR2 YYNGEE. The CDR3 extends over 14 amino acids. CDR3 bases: TGTGCCAGCAGCCCATCAGGCCCGGATCAGCCCCAGCATTTT. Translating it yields CASSPSGPDQPQHF.

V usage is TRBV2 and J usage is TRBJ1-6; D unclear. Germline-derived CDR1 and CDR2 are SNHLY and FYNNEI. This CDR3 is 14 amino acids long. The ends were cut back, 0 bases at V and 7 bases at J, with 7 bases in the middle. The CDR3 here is CASSEAGGNSPLHF. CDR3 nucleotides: TGTGCCAGCAGTGAAGCGGGAGGAAATTCACCCCTCCACTTT. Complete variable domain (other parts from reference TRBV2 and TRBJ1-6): EPEVTQTPSHQVTQMGQEVILRCVPISNHLYFYWYRQILGQKVEFLVSFYNNEISEKSEIFDDQFSVERPDGSNFTLKIRSTKLEDSAMYFCASSEAGGNSPLHFGNGTRLTVT.

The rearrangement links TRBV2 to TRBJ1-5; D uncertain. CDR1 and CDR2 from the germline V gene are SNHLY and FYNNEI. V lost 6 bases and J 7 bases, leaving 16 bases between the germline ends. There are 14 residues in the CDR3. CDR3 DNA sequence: TGTGCCAGCAGGTTGGGGTCCGGTGGGCAGCCCCAGCATTTT. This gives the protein CASRLGSGGQPQHF.

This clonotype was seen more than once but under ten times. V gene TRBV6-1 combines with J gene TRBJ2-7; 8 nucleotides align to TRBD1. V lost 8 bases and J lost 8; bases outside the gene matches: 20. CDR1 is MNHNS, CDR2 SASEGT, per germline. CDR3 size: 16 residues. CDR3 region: CASATDRDGQRTKQYF. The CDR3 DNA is TGTGCCAGCGCCACGGACAGGGACGGTCAGCGCACGAAGCAGTACTTC.

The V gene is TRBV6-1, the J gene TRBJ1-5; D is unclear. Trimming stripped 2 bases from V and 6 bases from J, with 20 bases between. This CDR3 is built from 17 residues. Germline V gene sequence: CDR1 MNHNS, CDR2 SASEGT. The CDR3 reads CASSEPAQRAVSQPQHF. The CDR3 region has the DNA TGTGCCAGCAGTGAACCCGCGCAGAGGGCAGTTTCTCAGCCCCAGCATTTT.

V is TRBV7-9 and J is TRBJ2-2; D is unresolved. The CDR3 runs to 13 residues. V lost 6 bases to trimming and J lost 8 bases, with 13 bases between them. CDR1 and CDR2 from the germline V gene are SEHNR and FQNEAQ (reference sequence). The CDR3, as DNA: TGTGCCAGCAGATTACCCGTCTCTGGGGAGCTGTTTTTT. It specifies CASRLPVSGELFF.

The CDR3 sequence is CASSTGLANEQFF. The CDR3 DNA sequence: TGTGCCAGCAGTACTGGACTAGCCAATGAGCAGTTCTTC. The rearrangement links TRBV6-2 or TRBV6-3 to TRBJ2-1, with TRBD2 matching 8 bases. This CDR3 has 13 amino acids. Germline V lookup: CDR1 MNHEY, CDR2 SVGEGT. J was trimmed by 6 bases and V by 5 bases; bases with no gene match: 3.

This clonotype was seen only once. CDR3 sequence: CSVASGQENQYF. The CDR3 coding sequence is TGCAGCGTTGCCTCCGGACAGGAGAATCAGTACTTC. The chain joins TRBV29-1 to TRBJ2-5, with 7 bases aligning to TRBD1. Trimming removed 4 bases from V and 11 bases from J; junction bases left unmatched: 10. The CDR3 extends over 12 amino acids. Germline V gene lookup returns CDR1 SQVTM and CDR2 ANQGSEA.

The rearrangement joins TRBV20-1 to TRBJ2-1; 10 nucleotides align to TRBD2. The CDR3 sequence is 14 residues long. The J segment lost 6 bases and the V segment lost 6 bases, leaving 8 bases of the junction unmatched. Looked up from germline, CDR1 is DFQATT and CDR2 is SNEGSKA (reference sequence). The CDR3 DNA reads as TGCAGTGCGATAAGCGGGGGGGCGTTCAATGAGCAGTTCTTC. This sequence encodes CSAISGGAFNEQFF.

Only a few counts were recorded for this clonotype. CDR3 in amino acids: CASSVYTLYNEQFF. The CDR3 nucleotides read TGTGCCAGCAGCGTATATACGCTCTACAATGAGCAGTTCTTC. This chain links TRBV9 with TRBJ2-1; no definite D call. Trimming removed 1 base from V and 3 bases from J, with 8 bases in between. CDR1 is SGDLS, CDR2 YYNGEE, per germline. This CDR3 region has 14 residues. Complete variable domain (other parts from reference TRBV9 and TRBJ2-1): DSGVTQTPKHLITATGQRVTLRCSPRSGDLSVYWYQQSLDQGLQFLIQYYNGEERAKGNILERFSAQQFPDLHSELNLSSLELGDSALYFCASSVYTLYNEQFFGPGTRLTVL.

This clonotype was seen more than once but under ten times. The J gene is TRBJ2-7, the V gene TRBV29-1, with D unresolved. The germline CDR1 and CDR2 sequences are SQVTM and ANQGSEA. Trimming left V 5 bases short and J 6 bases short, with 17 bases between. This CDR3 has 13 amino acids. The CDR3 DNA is TGCAGCGTTTTAAAAGATGTAGAGCGCGAGCAGTACTTC. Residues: CSVLKDVEREQYF.

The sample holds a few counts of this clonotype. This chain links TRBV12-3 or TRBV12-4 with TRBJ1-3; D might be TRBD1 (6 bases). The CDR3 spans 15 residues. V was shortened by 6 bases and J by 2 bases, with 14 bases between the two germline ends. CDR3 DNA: TGTGCCAGCAGGCCTACGGGACATACTGGAAACACCATATATTTT. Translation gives CASRPTGHTGNTIYF.

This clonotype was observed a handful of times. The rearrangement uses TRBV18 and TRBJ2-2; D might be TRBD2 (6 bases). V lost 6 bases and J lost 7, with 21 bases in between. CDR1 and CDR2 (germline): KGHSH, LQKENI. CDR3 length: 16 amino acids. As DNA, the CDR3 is TGTGCCAGCTCTCTTGGAGTGACTAGTCTTTTCGGGGAGCTGTTTTTT. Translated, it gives CASSLGVTSLFGELFF.

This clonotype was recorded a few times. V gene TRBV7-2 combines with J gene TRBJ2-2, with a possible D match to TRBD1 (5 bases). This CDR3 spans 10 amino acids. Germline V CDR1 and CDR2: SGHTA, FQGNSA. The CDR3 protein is CAVGAGELFF. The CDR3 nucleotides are TGTGCAGTAGGGGCCGGGGAGCTGTTTTTT.

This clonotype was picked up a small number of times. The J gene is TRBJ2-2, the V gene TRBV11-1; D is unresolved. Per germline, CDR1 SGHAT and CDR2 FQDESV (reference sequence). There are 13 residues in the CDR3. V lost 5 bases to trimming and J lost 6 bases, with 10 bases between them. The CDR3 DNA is TGTGCCAGCAGCCCGTCGCTTGCCGGGGAGCTGTTTTTT. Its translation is CASSPSLAGELFF.

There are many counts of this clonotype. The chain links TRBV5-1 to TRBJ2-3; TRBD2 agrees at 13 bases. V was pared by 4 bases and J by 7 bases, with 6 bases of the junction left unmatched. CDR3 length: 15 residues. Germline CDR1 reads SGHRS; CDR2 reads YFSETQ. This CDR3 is CASSELAGGPNTQYF. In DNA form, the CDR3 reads TGCGCCAGCAGCGAACTAGCGGGGGGGCCGAATACGCAGTATTTT.

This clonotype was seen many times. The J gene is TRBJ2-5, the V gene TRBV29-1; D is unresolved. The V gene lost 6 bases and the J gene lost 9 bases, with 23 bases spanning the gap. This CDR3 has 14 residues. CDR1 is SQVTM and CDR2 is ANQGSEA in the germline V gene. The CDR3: CSVHSTWGSFAQYF. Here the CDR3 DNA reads TGCAGCGTCCACTCCACTTGGGGTAGTTTCGCCCAGTACTTC.

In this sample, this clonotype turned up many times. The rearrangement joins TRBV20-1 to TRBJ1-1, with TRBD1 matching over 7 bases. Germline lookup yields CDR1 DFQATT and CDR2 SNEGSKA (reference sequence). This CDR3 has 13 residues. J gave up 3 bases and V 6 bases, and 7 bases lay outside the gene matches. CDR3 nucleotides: TGCAGTGCCGTACAGGGGCTGGACACTGAAGCTTTCTTT. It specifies CSAVQGLDTEAFF.

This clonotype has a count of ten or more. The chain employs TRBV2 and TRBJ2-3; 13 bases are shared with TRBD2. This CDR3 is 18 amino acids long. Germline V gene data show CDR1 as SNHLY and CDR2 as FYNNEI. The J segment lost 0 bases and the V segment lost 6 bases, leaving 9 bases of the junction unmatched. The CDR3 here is CASRSGTSGIPSTDTQYF. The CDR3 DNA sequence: TGTGCCAGCAGATCCGGGACTAGCGGGATACCGAGCACAGATACGCAGTATTTT.

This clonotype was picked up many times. CDR3 coding DNA: TGTGCCAGCAGCCCGTTAGCGGGAGGGGCTCACGAGCAGTACTTC. Translation gives CASSPLAGGAHEQYF. V and J are TRBV7-2 and TRBJ2-7, with 11 bases aligning to TRBD2. The germline V gene encodes CDR1 SGHTA and CDR2 FQGNSA. Germline trimming cut 5 bases from V and 5 bases from J; bases unmatched to any gene: 8. There are 15 residues in the CDR3.

This CDR3 reads CASSQDGLAGETQYF. DNA for the CDR3: TGTGCCAGCAGCCAAGATGGGCTAGCGGGAGAGACCCAGTACTTC. The V call is TRBV3-1, the J call TRBJ2-5; 8 bases are shared with TRBD2. Per the germline V gene, CDR1 is LGHDT and CDR2 is YNNKEL (reference sequence). The CDR3 extends over 15 amino acids. V shed 0 bases, J shed 4 bases, and the junction held 4 bases outside the gene matches.

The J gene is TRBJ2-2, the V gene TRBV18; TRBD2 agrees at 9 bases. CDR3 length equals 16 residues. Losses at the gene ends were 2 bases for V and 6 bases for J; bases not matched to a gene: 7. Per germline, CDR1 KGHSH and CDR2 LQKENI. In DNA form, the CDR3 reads TGTGCCAGCTCACCAAATAGCGGGAGCCAGTCCGGGGAGCTGTTTTTT. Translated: CASSPNSGSQSGELFF.

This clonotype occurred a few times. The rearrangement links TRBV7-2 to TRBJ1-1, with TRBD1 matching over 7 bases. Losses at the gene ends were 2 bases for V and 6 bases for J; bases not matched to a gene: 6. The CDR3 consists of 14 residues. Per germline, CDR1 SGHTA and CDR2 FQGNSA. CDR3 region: CASSLSGDSAEAFF. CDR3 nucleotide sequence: TGTGCCAGCAGCTTATCCGGGGACAGCGCTGAAGCTTTCTTT.

In nucleotides, the CDR3 is TGCAGTGCTATAGAGACAGGGGGAAAGAACTATGGCTACACCTTC. Its protein is CSAIETGGKNYGYTF. The chain employs TRBV20-1 and TRBJ1-2, with 9 positions matching TRBD1. CDR1 is DFQATT and CDR2 is SNEGSKA in the germline V gene (reference sequence). The CDR3 consists of 15 residues. V shed 4 bases, J shed 2 bases, and the junction held 8 bases outside the gene matches.

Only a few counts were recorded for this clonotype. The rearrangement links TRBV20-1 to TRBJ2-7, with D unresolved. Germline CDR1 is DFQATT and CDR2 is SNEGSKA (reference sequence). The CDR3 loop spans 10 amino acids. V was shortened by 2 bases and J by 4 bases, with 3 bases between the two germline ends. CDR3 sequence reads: CSARYYEQYF. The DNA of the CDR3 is TGCAGTGCTAGATATTACGAGCAGTACTTC.

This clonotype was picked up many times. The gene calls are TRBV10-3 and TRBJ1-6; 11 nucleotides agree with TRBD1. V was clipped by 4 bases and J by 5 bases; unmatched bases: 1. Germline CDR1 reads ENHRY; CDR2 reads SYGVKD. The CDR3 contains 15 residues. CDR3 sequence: CAISVDRGHNSPLHF. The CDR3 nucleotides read TGTGCCATCAGTGTGGACAGGGGGCATAATTCACCCCTCCACTTT.

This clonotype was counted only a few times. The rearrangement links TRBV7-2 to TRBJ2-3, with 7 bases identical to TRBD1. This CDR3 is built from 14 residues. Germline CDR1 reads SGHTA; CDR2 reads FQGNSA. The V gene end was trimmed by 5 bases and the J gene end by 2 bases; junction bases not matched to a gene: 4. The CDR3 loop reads CASSRQGDTDTQYF. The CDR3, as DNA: TGTGCCAGCAGCCGACAGGGTGACACAGATACGCAGTATTTT.

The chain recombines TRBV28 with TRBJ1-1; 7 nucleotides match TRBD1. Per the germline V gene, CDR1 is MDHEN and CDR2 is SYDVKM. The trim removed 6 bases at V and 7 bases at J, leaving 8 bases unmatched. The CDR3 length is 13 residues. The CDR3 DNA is TGTGCCAGCAGCCTTCCTACAGGGGTTGAAGCTTTCTTT. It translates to CASSLPTGVEAFF.

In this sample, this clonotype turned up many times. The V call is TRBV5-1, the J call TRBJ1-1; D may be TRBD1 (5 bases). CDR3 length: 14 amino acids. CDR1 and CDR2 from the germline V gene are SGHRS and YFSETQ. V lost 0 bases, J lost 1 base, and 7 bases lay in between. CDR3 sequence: CASSLDGQNTEAFF. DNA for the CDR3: TGCGCCAGCAGCTTGGACGGACAGAACACTGAAGCTTTCTTT.

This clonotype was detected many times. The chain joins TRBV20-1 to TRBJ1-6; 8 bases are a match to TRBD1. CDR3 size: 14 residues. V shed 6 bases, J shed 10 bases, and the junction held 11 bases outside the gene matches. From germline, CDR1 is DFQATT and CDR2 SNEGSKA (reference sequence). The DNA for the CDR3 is TGCAGTGCGCTCGGACAGGGTGGCAGGTCACCCCTCCACTTT. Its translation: CSALGQGGRSPLHF.

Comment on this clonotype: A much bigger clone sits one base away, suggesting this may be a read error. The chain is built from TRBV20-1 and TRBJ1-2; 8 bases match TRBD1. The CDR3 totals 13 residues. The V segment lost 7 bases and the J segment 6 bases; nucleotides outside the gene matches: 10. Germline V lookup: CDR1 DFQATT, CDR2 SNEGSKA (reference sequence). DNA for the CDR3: TGCAGTGTTAGTTGGACAGGGATGGATGGCTACACCTTC. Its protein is CSVSWTGMDGYTF.

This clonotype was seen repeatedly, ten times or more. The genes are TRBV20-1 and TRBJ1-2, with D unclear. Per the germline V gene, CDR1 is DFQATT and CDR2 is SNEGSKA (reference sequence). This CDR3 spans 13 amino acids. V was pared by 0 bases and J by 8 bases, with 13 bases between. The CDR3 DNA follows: TGCAGTGCTAGAGAAACATTCGACTGGGGCTACACCTTC. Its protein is CSARETFDWGYTF.